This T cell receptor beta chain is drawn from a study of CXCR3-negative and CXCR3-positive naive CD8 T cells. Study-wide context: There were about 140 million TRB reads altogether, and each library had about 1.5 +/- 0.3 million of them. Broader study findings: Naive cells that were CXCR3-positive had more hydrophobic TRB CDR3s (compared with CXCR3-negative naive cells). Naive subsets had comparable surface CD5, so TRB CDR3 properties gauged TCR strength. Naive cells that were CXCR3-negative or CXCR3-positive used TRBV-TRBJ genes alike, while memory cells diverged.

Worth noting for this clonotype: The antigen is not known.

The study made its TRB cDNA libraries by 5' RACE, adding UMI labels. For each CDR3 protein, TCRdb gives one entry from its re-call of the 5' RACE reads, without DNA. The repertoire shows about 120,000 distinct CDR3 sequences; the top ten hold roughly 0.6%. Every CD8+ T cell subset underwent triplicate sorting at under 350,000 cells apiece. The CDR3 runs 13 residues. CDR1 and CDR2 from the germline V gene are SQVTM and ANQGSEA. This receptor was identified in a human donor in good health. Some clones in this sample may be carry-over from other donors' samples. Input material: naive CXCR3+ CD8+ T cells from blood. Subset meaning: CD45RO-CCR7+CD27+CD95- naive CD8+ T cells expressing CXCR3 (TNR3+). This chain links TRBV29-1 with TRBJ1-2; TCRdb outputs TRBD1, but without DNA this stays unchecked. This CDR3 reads CSVEFDRGYDYTF. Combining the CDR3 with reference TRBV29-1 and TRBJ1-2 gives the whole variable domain SAVISQKPSRDICQRGTSLTIQCQVDSQVTMMFWYRQQPGQSLTLIATANQGSEATYESGFVIDKFPISRPNLTFSTLTVSNMSPEDSSIYLCSVEFDRGYDYTFGSGTRLTVV.